The T cell receptor (beta chain) under discussion was sequenced for a study of T cell repertoires in cytomegalovirus infection. Many counts were recorded for this clonotype. Each CDR3 protein is one row after TCRdb ran MiXCR on the reads. The sample contains fewer than 350,000 distinct CDR3 sequences, roughly 9.5% of which appear only once. Germline V CDR1 and CDR2: SGHVS, FQNEAQ. V lost 1 base to trimming and J lost 2 bases, with 6 bases between them. The CDR3 length is 15 residues. This TCR was recovered from a human donor in good health (CMV status not recorded). Some clones in this sample may be carry-over from other donors' samples. This chain connects TRBV7-8 to TRBJ2-6; D is uncertain. Specimen: PBMCs. CDR3 in DNA: TGTGCCAGCAGCTTAGGTGTGGCTGGGGCCAACGTCCTGACTTTC. Translated, it gives CASSLGVAGANVLTF.